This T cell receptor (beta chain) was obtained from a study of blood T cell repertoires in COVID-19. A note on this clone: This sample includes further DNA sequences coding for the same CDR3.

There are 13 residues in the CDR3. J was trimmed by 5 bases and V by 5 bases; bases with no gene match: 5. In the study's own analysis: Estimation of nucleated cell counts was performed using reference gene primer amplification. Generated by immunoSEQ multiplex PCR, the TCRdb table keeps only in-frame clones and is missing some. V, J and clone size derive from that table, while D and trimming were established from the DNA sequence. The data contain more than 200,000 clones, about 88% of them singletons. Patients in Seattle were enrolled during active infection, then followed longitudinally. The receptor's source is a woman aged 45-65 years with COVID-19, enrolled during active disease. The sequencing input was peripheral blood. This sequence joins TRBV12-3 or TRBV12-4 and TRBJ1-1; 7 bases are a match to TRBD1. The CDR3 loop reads CASSLTGRTEAFF. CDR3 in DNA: TGTGCCAGCAGTCTGACAGGGCGGACTGAAGCTTTCTTT.